Below, 9 T cell receptor beta chains from the same sample are listed, as sequenced in a study of Tregs in tolerant kidney transplant recipients. Recipients received nonmyeloablative bone marrow transplants from related graft donors, with transient mixed chimerism. Repertoires were generated with immunoSEQ multiplex PCR, while TCRdb's copy carries only in-frame clones and drops some. Among tens of thousands of clones, roughly 91% were seen once, and the ten largest hold roughly 1.4%. The sequencing used CD4+ T cells from blood (PBMCs), collected 24 months after the transplant. The receptors originated from a human patient who received a combined kidney and bone marrow transplant. Some T cells may arise from the graft donor.

The chain has TRBV7-3 and TRBJ2-3, with D tentatively TRBD2 (5 bases). The V end lost 4 bases, the J end lost 7 bases, and 12 bases lay between the germline ends. CDR3 length: 13 residues. CDR1 and CDR2 (germline): SGHTA, FQGTGA. CDR3 bases: TGTGCCAGCAGCTCCCGATCGGGAAATACGCAGTATTTT. Encoded protein: CASSSRSGNTQYF.

The chain joins TRBV10-3 to TRBJ2-7; D uncertain. The CDR3 loop spans 13 amino acids. Trimming shortened V by 4 bases and J by 4 bases, and 11 bases separated the two germline ends. The germline V gene has CDR1 ENHRY and CDR2 SYGVKD. This chain's CDR3 is CAISGGSAYEQYF. CDR3 nucleotides: TGTGCCATCAGTGGAGGAAGCGCGTACGAGCAGTACTTC.

On this clone: One end of the junction fails to match germline, which may point to a read error. This sequence joins TRBV2 and TRBJ1-6; 9 nucleotides align to TRBD1. CDR1 is SNHLY and CDR2 is FYNNEI in the germline V gene. This CDR3 region has 14 residues. DNA of the CDR3: TGTGCCAGCAGACCCGGGACAGGGACTTCATCCCTCCACTTT. This codes for CASRPGTGTSSLHF.

This clone came up once. The J gene is TRBJ2-1, the V gene TRBV7-6, with TRBD2 identical over 12 bases. J gave up 9 bases and V 5 bases, and 8 bases lay outside the gene matches. There are 15 residues in the CDR3. CDR1 is SGHVS, CDR2 FNYEAQ, per germline. The CDR3 loop reads CASSVGLAGYSEQFF. The CDR3 DNA follows: TGTGCCAGCAGCGTCGGACTAGCGGGATATTCTGAGCAGTTCTTC.

V usage is TRBV13 and J usage is TRBJ2-1; TRBD1 aligns across 10 bases. The junction had 3 bases not matched to a gene; V was cut back by 3 bases and J by 7 bases. The CDR3 sequence is 14 residues long. CDR1 PRHDT and CDR2 FYEKMQ come from the germline V gene (reference sequence). The CDR3 loop is CASSLRDRGNEQFF. The DNA for the CDR3 is TGTGCCAGCAGCTTGCGGGACAGGGGTAATGAGCAGTTCTTC. The full variable domain, with the rest looked up from reference TRBV13 and TRBJ2-1, is AAGVIQSPRHLIKEKRETATLKCYPIPRHDTVYWYQQGPGQDPQFLISFYEKMQSDKGSIPDRFSAQQFSDYHSELNMSSLELGDSALYFCASSLRDRGNEQFFGPGTRLTVL.

Only one count was recorded for this clone. The chain carries TRBV9 and TRBJ1-2; 10 nucleotides match TRBD1. Germline V gene lookup returns CDR1 SGDLS and CDR2 YYNGEE. This CDR3 region has 17 residues. Germline trimming cut 2 bases from V and 6 bases from J; bases unmatched to any gene: 13. CDR3 coding DNA: TGTGCCAGCAGCGTCTCCGGGACAGGGGTAACGGAGGATGGCTACACCTTC. Its protein product is CASSVSGTGVTEDGYTF.

The rearrangement joins TRBV7-6 to TRBJ2-3; 7 bases agree with TRBD2. CDR1 is SGHVS, CDR2 FNYEAQ, per germline. Germline trimming cut 3 bases from V and 0 bases from J; bases unmatched to any gene: 3. The CDR3 spans 15 residues. CDR3 sequence reads: CASSFSGSSTDTQYF. In nucleotides, the CDR3 is TGTGCCAGCAGCTTTAGCGGGTCTAGCACAGATACGCAGTATTTT.

The V and J genes are TRBV6-1 and TRBJ1-2; 10 nucleotides align to TRBD1. V lost 4 bases to trimming and J lost 6 bases; unmatched junction nucleotides: 5. CDR1 and CDR2 from the germline V gene are MNHNS and SASEGT. The CDR3 loop spans 14 amino acids. In DNA form, the CDR3 reads TGTGCCAGCAGTGCAGACAGGGGGCCTAATGGCTACACCTTC. Protein sequence: CASSADRGPNGYTF.

The chain is built from TRBV4-2 and TRBJ2-5; 13 bases agree with TRBD2. Losses at the gene ends were 3 bases for V and 4 bases for J; bases not matched to a gene: 8. This CDR3 spans 17 amino acids. The germline CDR1 and CDR2 sequences are LGHNA and YNFKEQ. The CDR3 here is CASSQATSGGGTETQYF. The CDR3, as DNA: TGTGCCAGCAGCCAGGCTACTAGCGGGGGGGGCACAGAGACCCAGTACTTC.